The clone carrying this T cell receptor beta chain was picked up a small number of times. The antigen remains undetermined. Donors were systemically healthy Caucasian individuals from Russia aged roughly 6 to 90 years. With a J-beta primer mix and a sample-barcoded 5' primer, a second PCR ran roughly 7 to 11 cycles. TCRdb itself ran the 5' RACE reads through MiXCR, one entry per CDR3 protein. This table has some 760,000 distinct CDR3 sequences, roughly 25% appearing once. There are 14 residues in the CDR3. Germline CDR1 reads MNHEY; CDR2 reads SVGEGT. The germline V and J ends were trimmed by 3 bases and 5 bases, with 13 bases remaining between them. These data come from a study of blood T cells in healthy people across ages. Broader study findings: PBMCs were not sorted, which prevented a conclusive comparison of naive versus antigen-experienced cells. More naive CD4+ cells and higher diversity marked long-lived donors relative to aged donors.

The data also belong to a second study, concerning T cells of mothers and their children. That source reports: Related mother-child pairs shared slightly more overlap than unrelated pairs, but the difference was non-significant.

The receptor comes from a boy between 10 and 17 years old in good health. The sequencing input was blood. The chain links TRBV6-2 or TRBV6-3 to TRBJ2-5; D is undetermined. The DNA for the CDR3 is TGTGCCAGCAGTTATTCTCGGCCTCGGGAGACCCAGTACTTC. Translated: CASSYSRPRETQYF.